The 3 T cell receptor beta chains in this list originate from one sample, sequenced in a study of beta chain features in type 1 diabetes. All of the isolated RNA was reverse transcribed, so expressed TCRB transcripts were sequenced. The method was immunoSEQ multiplex PCR; TCRdb's version includes in-frame clones alone and lacks a portion of them. The sample has 600,000 to 650,000 clones; about 14% are singletons. The sequenced sample consisted of naive CD4+ T cells from blood. These receptors were taken from a man between 18 and 35 years old in good health.

V usage is TRBV9 and J usage is TRBJ2-2; D may be TRBD2 (7 bases). Trimming shortened V by 0 bases and J by 4 bases, and 16 bases separated the two germline ends. The CDR3 has 17 residues. Germline CDR1 is SGDLS and CDR2 is YYNGEE. In DNA, the CDR3 is TGTGCCAGCAGCGTAGCTGGGAGGGGGTCACTCACCGGGGAGCTGTTTTTT. This codes for CASSVAGRGSLTGELFF. Using reference TRBV9 and TRBJ2-2 for the parts outside the CDR3, the full variable domain is DSGVTQTPKHLITATGQRVTLRCSPRSGDLSVYWYQQSLDQGLQFLIQYYNGEERAKGNILERFSAQQFPDLHSELNLSSLELGDSALYFCASSVAGRGSLTGELFFGEGSRLTVL.

This clone turned up a few times. This sample also contains other DNA sequences that code for the same CDR3. The rearrangement links TRBV29-1 to TRBJ1-1; TRBD1 might be the D (5 bases). Deletions cut 4 bases from V and 0 bases from J, with 9 bases between. CDR1 and CDR2 (germline): SQVTM, ANQGSEA. The CDR3 runs to 13 residues. CDR3 in DNA: TGCAGCGTTGGTTCAGGGATGAACACTGAAGCTTTCTTT. Protein product: CSVGSGMNTEAFF.

This clone was recorded at least ten times. V usage is TRBV2 and J usage is TRBJ2-1; 8 nucleotides line up with TRBD1. The junction had 3 bases not matched to a gene; V was cut back by 2 bases and J by 3 bases. This CDR3 contains 15 residues. Germline V gene sequence: CDR1 SNHLY, CDR2 FYNNEI. The CDR3 bases are TGTGCCAGCAGTGAACAGGGGGCCGACTACAATGAGCAGTTCTTC. Encoded protein: CASSEQGADYNEQFF. Combining the CDR3 with reference TRBV2 and TRBJ2-1 gives the whole variable domain EPEVTQTPSHQVTQMGQEVILRCVPISNHLYFYWYRQILGQKVEFLVSFYNNEISEKSEIFDDQFSVERPDGSNFTLKIRSTKLEDSAMYFCASSEQGADYNEQFFGPGTRLTVL.